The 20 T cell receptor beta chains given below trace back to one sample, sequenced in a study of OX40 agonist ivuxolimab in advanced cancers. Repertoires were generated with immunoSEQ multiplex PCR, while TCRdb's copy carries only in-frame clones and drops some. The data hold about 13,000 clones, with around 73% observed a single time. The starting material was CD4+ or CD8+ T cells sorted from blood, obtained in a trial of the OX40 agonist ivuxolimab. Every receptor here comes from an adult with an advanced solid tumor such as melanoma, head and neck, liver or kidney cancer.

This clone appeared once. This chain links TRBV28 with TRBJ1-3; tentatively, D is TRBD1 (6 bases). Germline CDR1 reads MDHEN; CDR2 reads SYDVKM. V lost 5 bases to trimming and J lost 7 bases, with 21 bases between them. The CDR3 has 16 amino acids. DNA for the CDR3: TGTGCCAGCAGTCCCGATCTCACAGGGTTGGGTAACACCATATATTTT. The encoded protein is CASSPDLTGLGNTIYF.

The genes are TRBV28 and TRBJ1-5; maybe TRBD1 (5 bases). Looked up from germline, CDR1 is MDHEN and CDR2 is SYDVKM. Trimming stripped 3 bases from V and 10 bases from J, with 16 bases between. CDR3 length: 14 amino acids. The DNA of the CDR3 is TGTGCCAGCAGTTTTCAGGGCCTGGGGGTACCCCAGCATTTT. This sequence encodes CASSFQGLGVPQHF.

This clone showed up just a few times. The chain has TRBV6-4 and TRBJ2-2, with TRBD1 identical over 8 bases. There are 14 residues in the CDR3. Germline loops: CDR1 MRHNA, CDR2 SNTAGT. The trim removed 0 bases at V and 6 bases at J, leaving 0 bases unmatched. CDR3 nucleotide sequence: TGTGCCAGCAGTGACTCACAGGGGGCCGGGGAGCTGTTTTTT. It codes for CASSDSQGAGELFF.

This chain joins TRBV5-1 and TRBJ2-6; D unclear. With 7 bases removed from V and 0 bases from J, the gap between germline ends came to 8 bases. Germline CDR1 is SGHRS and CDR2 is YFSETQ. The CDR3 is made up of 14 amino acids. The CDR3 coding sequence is TGCGCCAGCTACGGACGCTCTGGGGCCAACGTCCTGACTTTC. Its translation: CASYGRSGANVLTF.

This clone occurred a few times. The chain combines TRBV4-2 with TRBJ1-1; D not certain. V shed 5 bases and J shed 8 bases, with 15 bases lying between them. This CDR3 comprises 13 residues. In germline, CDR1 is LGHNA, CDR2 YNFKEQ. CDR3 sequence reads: CASSLGQRREAFF. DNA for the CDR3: TGTGCCAGCAGCTTGGGCCAAAGGAGGGAAGCTTTCTTT.

The CDR3 loop reads CASSSGNQPQHF. CDR3 nucleotide sequence: TGCGCCAGCAGCTCAGGGAATCAGCCCCAGCATTTT. The J gene is TRBJ1-5, the V gene TRBV4-3; D might be TRBD1 (5 bases). The germline V gene has CDR1 LGHNA and CDR2 YSLEER. Trimming left V 5 bases short and J 4 bases short, with 6 bases between. The CDR3 contains 12 residues.

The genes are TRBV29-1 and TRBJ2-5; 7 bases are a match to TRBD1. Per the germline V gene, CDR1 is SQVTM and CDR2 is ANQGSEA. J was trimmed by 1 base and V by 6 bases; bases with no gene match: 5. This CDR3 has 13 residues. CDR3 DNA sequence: TGCAGCGTCCCACAGGGGACCCAAGAGACCCAGTACTTC. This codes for CSVPQGTQETQYF.

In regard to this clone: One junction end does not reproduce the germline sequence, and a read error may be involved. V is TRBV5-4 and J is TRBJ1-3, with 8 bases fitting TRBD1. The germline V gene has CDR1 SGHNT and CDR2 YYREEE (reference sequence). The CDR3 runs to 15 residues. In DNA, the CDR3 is TGTGCCAGCAGTTTGGACAGGGCACCAGGAAACACCATATATTTT. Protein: CASSLDRAPGNTIYF.

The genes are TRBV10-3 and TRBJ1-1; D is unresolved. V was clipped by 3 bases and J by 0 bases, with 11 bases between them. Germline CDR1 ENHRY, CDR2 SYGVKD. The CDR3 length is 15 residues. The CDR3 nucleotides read TGTGCCATCAGTGATGGCGAGGGAATGAACACTGAAGCTTTCTTT. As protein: CAISDGEGMNTEAFF.

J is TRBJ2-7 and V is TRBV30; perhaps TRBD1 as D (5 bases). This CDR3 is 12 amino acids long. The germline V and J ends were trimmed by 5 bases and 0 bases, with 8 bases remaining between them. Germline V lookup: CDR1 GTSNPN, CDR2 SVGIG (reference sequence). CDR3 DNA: TGTGCCTGGGACAGAAGCTCCTACGAGCAGTACTTC. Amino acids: CAWDRSSYEQYF.

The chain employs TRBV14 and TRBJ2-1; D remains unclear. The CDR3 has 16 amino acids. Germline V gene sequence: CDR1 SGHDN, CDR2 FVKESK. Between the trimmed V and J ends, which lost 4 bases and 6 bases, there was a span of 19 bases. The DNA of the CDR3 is TGTGCCAGCAGCCCCAACTCTAGGGTCCCTCCCAATGAGCAGTTCTTC. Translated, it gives CASSPNSRVPPNEQFF.

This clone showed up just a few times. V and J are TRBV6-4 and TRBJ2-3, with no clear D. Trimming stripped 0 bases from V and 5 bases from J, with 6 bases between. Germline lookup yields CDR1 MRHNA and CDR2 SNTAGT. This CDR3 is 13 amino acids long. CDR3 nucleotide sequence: TGTGCCAGCAGTGACTCAAGTTTAGATACGCAGTATTTT. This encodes CASSDSSLDTQYF.

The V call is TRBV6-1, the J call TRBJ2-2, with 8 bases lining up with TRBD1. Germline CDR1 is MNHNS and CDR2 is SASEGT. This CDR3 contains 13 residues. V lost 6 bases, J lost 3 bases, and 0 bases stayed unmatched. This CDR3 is CASRTGDTGELFF. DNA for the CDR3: TGTGCCAGCAGGACAGGGGACACCGGGGAGCTGTTTTTT.

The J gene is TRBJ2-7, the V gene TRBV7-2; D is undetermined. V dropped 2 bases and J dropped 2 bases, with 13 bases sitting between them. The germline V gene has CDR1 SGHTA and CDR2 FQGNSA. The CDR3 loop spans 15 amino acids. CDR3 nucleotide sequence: TGTGCCAGCAGCTTAATCTTCCCACAGACCTACGAGCAGTACTTC. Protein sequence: CASSLIFPQTYEQYF.

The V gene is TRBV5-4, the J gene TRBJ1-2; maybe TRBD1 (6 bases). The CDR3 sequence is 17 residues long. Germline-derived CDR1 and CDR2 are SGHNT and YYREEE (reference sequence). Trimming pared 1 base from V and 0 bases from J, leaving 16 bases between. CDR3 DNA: TGTGCCAGCAGCTTGTTCCCCGGGACAACAGCTAACTATGGCTACACCTTC. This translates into CASSLFPGTTANYGYTF.

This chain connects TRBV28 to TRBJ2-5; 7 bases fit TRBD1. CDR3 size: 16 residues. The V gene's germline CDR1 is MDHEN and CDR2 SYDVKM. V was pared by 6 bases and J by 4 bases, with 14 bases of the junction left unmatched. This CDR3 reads CASSSPQTGWGETQYF. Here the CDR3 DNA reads TGTGCCAGCAGCTCACCACAGACAGGGTGGGGAGAGACCCAGTACTTC.

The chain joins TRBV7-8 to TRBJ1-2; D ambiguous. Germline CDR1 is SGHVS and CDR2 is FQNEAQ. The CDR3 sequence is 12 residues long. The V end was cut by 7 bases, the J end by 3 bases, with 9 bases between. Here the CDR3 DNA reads TGTGCCAGCACAGACACCCACTATGGCTACACCTTC. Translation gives CASTDTHYGYTF.

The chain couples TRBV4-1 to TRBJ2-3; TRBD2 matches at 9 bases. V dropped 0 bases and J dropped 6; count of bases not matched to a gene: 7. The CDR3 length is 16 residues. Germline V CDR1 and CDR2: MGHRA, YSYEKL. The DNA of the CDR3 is TGCGCCAGCAGCCAAGATATCGAGCGGGAGGCTGATACGCAGTATTTT. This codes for CASSQDIEREADTQYF.

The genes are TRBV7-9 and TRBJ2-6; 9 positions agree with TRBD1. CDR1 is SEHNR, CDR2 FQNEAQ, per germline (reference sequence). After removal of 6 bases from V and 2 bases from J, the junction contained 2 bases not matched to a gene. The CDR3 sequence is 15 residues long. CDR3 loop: CASRGTGTGANVLTF. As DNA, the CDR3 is TGTGCCAGCAGGGGGACAGGGACTGGGGCCAACGTCCTGACTTTC.

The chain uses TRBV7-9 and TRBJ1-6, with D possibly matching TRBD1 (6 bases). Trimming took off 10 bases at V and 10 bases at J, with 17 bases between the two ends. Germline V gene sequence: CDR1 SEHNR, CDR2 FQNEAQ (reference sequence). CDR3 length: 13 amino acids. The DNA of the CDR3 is TGTGCCAAAGGGGGGGAAGCGAGGTCACCCCTCCACTTT. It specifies CAKGGEARSPLHF.